This T cell receptor (beta chain) was captured by sequencing in a study of blood T cell repertoires in COVID-19. Study context: The cDNA or gDNA used as material had been derived from T cells, B-cell-depleted T cells, or PBMCs.

Using immunoSEQ multiplex PCR, the repertoire was profiled, and TCRdb retains in-frame clones only, with some absent. In the table there are some 38,000 clones, about 85% of which are singletons. The CDR3 runs 15 residues. V lost 3 bases and J 2 bases, leaving 10 bases between the germline ends. Germline loops: CDR1 MNHEY, CDR2 SMNVEV (reference sequence). The sequencing sample was made of peripheral blood. This chain uses TRBV27 with TRBJ1-4, with a weak D call TRBD1 (6 bases). This sequence was found in a man between 60 and 75 years old with COVID-19, enrolled during active disease. The CDR3: CASSFGGATNEKLFF. In nucleotides, the CDR3 is TGTGCCAGCAGTTTTGGGGGGGCTACTAATGAAAAACTGTTTTTT.